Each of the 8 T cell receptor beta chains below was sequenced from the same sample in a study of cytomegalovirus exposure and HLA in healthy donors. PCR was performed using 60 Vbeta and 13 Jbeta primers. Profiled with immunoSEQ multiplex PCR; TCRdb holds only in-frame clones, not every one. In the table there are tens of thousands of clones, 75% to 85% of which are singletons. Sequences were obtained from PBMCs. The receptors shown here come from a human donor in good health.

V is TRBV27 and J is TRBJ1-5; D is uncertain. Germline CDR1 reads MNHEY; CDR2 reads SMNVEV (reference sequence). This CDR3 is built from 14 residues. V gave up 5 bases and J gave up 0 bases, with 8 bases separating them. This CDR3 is CASSPGYSNQPQHF. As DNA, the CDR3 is TGTGCCAGCAGTCCAGGATATAGCAATCAGCCCCAGCATTTT.

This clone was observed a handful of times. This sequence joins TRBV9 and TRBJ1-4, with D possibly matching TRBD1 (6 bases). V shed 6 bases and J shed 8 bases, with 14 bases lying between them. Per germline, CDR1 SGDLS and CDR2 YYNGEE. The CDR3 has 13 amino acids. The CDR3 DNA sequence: TGTGCCAGCACACGGGGGGACAACGAAAAACTGTTTTTT. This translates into CASTRGDNEKLFF.

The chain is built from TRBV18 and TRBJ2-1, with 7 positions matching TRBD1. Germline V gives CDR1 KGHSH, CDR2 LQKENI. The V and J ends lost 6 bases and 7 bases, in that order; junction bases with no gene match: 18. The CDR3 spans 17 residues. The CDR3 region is CASSPTPSGQYSNEQFF. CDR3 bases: TGTGCCAGCTCCCCTACTCCGTCGGGACAGTACTCAAATGAGCAGTTCTTC.

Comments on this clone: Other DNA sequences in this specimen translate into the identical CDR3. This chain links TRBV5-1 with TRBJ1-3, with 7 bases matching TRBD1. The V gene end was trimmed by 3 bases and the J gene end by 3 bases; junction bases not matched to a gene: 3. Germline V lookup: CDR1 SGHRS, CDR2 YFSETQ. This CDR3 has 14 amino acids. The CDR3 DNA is TGCGCCAGCAGCTCTACAGGGGTTGGAAACACCATATATTTT. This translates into CASSSTGVGNTIYF.

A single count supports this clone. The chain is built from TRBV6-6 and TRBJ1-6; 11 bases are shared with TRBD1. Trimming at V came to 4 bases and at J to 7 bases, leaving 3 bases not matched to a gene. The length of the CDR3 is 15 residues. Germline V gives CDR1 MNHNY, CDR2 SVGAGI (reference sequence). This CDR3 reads CASSLGTGGNSPLHF. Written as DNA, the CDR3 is TGTGCCAGCAGTTTAGGGACAGGGGGAAATTCACCCCTCCACTTT.

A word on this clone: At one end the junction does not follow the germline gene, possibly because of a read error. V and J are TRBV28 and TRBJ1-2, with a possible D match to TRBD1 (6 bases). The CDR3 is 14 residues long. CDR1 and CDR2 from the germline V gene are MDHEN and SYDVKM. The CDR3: CASGRGRTPHGYPF. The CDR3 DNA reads TGTGCCAGCGGGAGGGGGAGAACCCCGCATGGCTACCCCTTC.

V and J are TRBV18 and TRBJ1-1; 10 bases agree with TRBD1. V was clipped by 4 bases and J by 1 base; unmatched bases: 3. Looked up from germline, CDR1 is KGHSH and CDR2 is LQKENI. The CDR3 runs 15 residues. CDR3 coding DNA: TGTGCCAGCTCACAAGGACAGGGGGAGAACACTGAAGCTTTCTTT. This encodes CASSQGQGENTEAFF. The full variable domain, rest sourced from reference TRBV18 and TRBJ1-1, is NAGVMQNPRHLVRRRGQEARLRCSPMKGHSHVYWYRQLPEEGLKFMVYLQKENIIDESGMPKERFSAEFPKEGPSILRIQQVVRGDSAAYFCASSQGQGENTEAFFGQGTRLTVV.

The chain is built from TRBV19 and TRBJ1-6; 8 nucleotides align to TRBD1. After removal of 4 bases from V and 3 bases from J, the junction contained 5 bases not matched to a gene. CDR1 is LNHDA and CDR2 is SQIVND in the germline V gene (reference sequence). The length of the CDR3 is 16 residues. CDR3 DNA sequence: TGTGCCAGTAGTAGCCCGGGACAGGACTATAATTCACCCCTCCACTTT. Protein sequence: CASSSPGQDYNSPLHF. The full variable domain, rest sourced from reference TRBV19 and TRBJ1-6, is DGGITQSPKYLFRKEGQNVTLSCEQNLNHDAMYWYRQDPGQGLRLIYYSQIVNDFQKGDIAEGYSVSREKKESFPLTVTSAQKNPTAFYLCASSSPGQDYNSPLHFGNGTRLTVT.